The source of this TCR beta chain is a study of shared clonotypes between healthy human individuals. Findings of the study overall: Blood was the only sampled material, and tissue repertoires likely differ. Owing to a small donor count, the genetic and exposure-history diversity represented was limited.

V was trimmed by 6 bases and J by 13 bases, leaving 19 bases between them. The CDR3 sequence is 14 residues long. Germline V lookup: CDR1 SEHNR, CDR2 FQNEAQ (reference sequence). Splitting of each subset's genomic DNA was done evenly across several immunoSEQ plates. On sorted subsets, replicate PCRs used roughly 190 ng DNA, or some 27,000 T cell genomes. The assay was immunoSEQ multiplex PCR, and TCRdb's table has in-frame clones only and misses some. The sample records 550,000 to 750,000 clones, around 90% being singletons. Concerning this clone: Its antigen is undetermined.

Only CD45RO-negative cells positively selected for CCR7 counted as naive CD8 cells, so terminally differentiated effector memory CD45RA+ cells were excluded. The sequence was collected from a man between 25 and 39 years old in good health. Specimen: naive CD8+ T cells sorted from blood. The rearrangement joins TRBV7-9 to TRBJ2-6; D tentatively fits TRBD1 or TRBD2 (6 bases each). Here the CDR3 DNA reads TGTGCCAGCAGTCGGGAGACAGGAAACAAGGTCCTGACTTTC. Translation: CASSRETGNKVLTF.